These 30 T cell receptor beta chains were sequenced from one sample in a study of graft-versus-host responses after intestinal transplantation. Profiling relied on immunoSEQ multiplex PCR, and the TCRdb table lists in-frame clones only, not all of them. This repertoire shows 130,000 to 150,000 clones, roughly 91% found once; its top ten account for approximately 0.2%. Antigens of these TCRs are unknown. The specimen was unstimulated CD4+ T cells sorted from spleen or lymph node cells, collected before intestinal transplant. These receptor sequences come from a human donor who received an intestinal transplant.

The chain uses TRBV4-1 and TRBJ2-6; D is uncertain. CDR1 is MGHRA, CDR2 YSYEKL, per germline. This CDR3 region has 16 residues. V gave up 11 bases and J gave up 0 bases, with 17 bases separating them. CDR3 amino acids: CAVGSAIVSGANVLTF. The DNA for the CDR3 is TGCGCCGTTGGCAGTGCAATCGTCTCTGGGGCCAACGTCCTGACTTTC.

The chain carries TRBV5-5 and TRBJ2-7; the D is unclear. Trimming shortened V by 6 bases and J by 0 bases, and 13 bases separated the two germline ends. This CDR3 spans 14 amino acids. CDR1 and CDR2 from the germline V gene are SGHKS and YYEKEE (reference sequence). The CDR3 region has the DNA TGTGCCAGCACCCCGACACTTCTCTCCTACGAGCAGTACTTC. Translating gives CASTPTLLSYEQYF.

The chain combines TRBV11-3 with TRBJ2-1; the match to TRBD2 covers 10 bases. Trimming took 1 base from V and 3 from J; bases not matched to a gene: 0. This CDR3 is 15 amino acids long. Looked up from germline, CDR1 is SGHNT and CDR2 is YENEEA. The CDR3 region has the DNA TGTGCCAGCAGCTTAGGGACTAGCGGCTACAATGAGCAGTTCTTC. It yields the protein CASSLGTSGYNEQFF.

The rearrangement uses TRBV7-2 and TRBJ1-1; D is perhaps TRBD1 (5 bases). Trimming left V 5 bases short and J 1 base short, with 11 bases between. The length of the CDR3 is 14 residues. Germline CDR1 reads SGHTA; CDR2 reads FQGNSA. The CDR3 sequence: CASSIGAGNTEAFF. The CDR3 nucleotides read TGTGCCAGCAGCATCGGGGCAGGGAACACTGAAGCTTTCTTT.

The rearrangement links TRBV9 to TRBJ2-7, with 8 bases matching TRBD2. V dropped 3 bases and J dropped 1; count of bases not matched to a gene: 3. The CDR3 consists of 14 residues. Germline CDR1 is SGDLS and CDR2 is YYNGEE. CDR3 sequence reads: CASSATSESYEQYF. CDR3 nucleotides: TGTGCCAGCAGCGCGACTAGCGAGTCCTACGAGCAGTACTTC.

The table lists this clone with a count of one. V and J are TRBV2 and TRBJ2-7; a possible D gene is TRBD1 (6 bases). Germline CDR1 and CDR2: SNHLY and FYNNEI. The CDR3 is 14 amino acids. V was shortened by 7 bases and J by 3 bases, with 16 bases between the two germline ends. The CDR3 DNA sequence: TGTGCCAGCAAACTACAGGGACCGGTCTACGAGCAGTACTTC. Residues: CASKLQGPVYEQYF.

This clone was recorded only once. The chain couples TRBV11-2 to TRBJ2-1, with 10 bases that match TRBD2. The CDR3 covers 15 residues. The V gene end was trimmed by 2 bases and the J gene end by 6 bases; junction bases not matched to a gene: 4. Germline loops: CDR1 SGHAT, CDR2 FQNNGV. The CDR3 protein is CASSLLAGDFNEQFF. As DNA, the CDR3 is TGTGCCAGCAGCTTACTAGCGGGAGATTTCAATGAGCAGTTCTTC.

The chain has TRBV6-5 and TRBJ2-7, with 7 positions matching TRBD2. Losses at the gene ends were 6 bases for V and 7 bases for J; bases not matched to a gene: 9. CDR3 length equals 13 residues. Germline lookup yields CDR1 MNHEY and CDR2 SVGAGI. The CDR3 sequence is CASRSGLRGEQYF. The CDR3 region has the DNA TGTGCCAGCAGGTCGGGACTACGGGGAGAGCAGTACTTC.

V usage is TRBV10-3 and J usage is TRBJ1-2; D remains ambiguous. Germline V gene lookup returns CDR1 ENHRY and CDR2 SYGVKD. The CDR3 is 15 residues long. The V end was cut by 6 bases, the J end by 2 bases, with 16 bases between. CDR3 coding DNA: TGTGCCATCAGGGACGATAGACGGACGAACTATGGCTACACCTTC. It specifies CAIRDDRRTNYGYTF.

The CDR3 DNA follows: TGTGCCAGCAGTGAAACCAGGGCAACCTACGAGCAGTACTTC. Encoded protein: CASSETRATYEQYF. V and J are TRBV6-1 and TRBJ2-7; D is perhaps TRBD1 (5 bases). Deletions cut 2 bases from V and 2 bases from J, with 10 bases between. The CDR3 runs to 14 residues. Germline lookup yields CDR1 MNHNS and CDR2 SASEGT.

This chain links TRBV19 with TRBJ2-7, with D possibly TRBD1 on 6 matching bases. The germline V gene has CDR1 LNHDA and CDR2 SQIVND (reference sequence). Trimming stripped 6 bases from V and 8 bases from J, with 14 bases between. This CDR3 contains 12 residues. DNA for the CDR3: TGTGCCAGTAGCTTCCGAGGACAGAAGCAGTACTTC. It is translated as CASSFRGQKQYF.

The V and J genes are TRBV7-2 and TRBJ2-1, with TRBD2 matching over 9 bases. The V gene end was trimmed by 4 bases and the J gene end by 4 bases; junction bases not matched to a gene: 5. This CDR3 has 15 amino acids. Germline CDR1 reads SGHTA; CDR2 reads FQGNSA. Here the CDR3 DNA reads TGTGCCAGCAGCTCTTCTAGCGGGGATTACAATGAGCAGTTCTTC. Its translation is CASSSSSGDYNEQFF.

V gene TRBV9 combines with J gene TRBJ2-1, with 10 bases matching TRBD2. Unmatched junction bases numbered 9, after V lost 0 bases and J lost 12 bases. Germline V CDR1 and CDR2: SGDLS, YYNGEE. The CDR3 has 15 amino acids. CDR3 amino acids: CASSVGSSGGFGQFF. The CDR3 DNA is TGTGCCAGCAGCGTAGGGTCTAGCGGGGGCTTCGGGCAGTTCTTC.

This clone was recorded once. The chain couples TRBV30 to TRBJ1-1; no definite D call. CDR1 GTSNPN and CDR2 SVGIG come from the germline V gene (reference sequence). This CDR3 comprises 10 residues. The V end lost 4 bases, the J end lost 7 bases, and 7 bases lay between the germline ends. CDR3 nucleotide sequence: TGTGCCTGGAAGGTGGTTGAAGCTTTCTTT. This translates into CAWKVVEAFF.

CDR3 protein: CASSEAHREQFF. DNA of the CDR3: TGTGCCAGCAGTGAAGCGCATCGGGAGCAGTTCTTC. The chain combines TRBV6-1 with TRBJ2-1; D is uncertain. The CDR3 sequence is 12 residues long. V shed 0 bases and J shed 10 bases, with 7 bases lying between them. Germline V CDR1 and CDR2: MNHNS, SASEGT.

This clone was observed once. The chain employs TRBV28 and TRBJ2-7; D not resolved. Trimming cost V 7 bases and J 6 bases, with 13 bases left between them. CDR3 length equals 12 residues. Per the germline V gene, CDR1 is MDHEN and CDR2 is SYDVKM. As DNA, the CDR3 is TGTGCCAGCATCCCTCCGACGGGCGAGCAGTACTTC. This gives the protein CASIPPTGEQYF.

Comment on this clone: Compared with germline, one end of the junction differs, possibly owing to a read error. This chain connects TRBV19 to TRBJ1-5; 12 positions match TRBD1. Germline V gene sequence: CDR1 LNHDA, CDR2 SQIVND (reference sequence). The CDR3 length is 13 residues. This chain's CDR3 is CASSIGGTGGRVF. DNA of the CDR3: TGTGCCAGTAGTATCGGGGGGACAGGGGGCCGAGTTTTT.

The J gene is TRBJ2-2, the V gene TRBV28, with TRBD2 identical over 8 bases. Germline V gene lookup returns CDR1 MDHEN and CDR2 SYDVKM. The trim removed 7 bases at V and 6 bases at J, leaving 13 bases unmatched. The CDR3 has 16 amino acids. In nucleotides, the CDR3 is TGTGCCAGCACTACAGACGAGCGGGAGTGGCCCGGGGAGCTGTTTTTT. This encodes CASTTDEREWPGELFF. Together with reference TRBV28 and TRBJ2-2, the CDR3 gives the full variable domain: DVKVTQSSRYLVKRTGEKVFLECVQDMDHENMFWYRQDPGLGLRLIYFSYDVKMKEKGDIPEGYSVSREKKERFSLILESASTNQTSMYLCASTTDEREWPGELFFGEGSRLTVL.

The count of this clone is one. The rearrangement joins TRBV14 to TRBJ1-2, with D hard to call. Germline CDR1 and CDR2: SGHDN and FVKESK. Deletions cut 2 bases from V and 1 base from J, with 5 bases between. This CDR3 is 13 amino acids long. CDR3 in DNA: TGTGCCAGCAGCCAAAACCATAACTATGGCTACACCTTC. This encodes CASSQNHNYGYTF.

The rearrangement uses TRBV4-3 and TRBJ2-3; 7 bases fit TRBD2. Germline V gene data show CDR1 as LGHNA and CDR2 as YSLEER. The CDR3 loop spans 17 amino acids. V lost 4 bases to trimming and J lost 0 bases; unmatched junction nucleotides: 10. CDR3 protein: CASSLTAAGPSTDTQYF. CDR3 sequence (DNA): TGCGCCAGCAGCCTTACCGCAGCGGGACCTAGCACAGATACGCAGTATTTT.

V and J are TRBV7-2 and TRBJ2-5; D may be TRBD2 (5 bases). Germline CDR1 and CDR2: SGHTA and FQGNSA. CDR3 length: 13 residues. V was pared by 5 bases and J by 3 bases, with 10 bases between. CDR3 sequence reads: CASSVSAEETQYF. In nucleotides, the CDR3 is TGTGCCAGCAGCGTTTCAGCGGAAGAGACCCAGTACTTC.

This clone was observed a single time. The V gene is TRBV11-2, the J gene TRBJ1-2; the D is unclear. Germline lookup yields CDR1 SGHAT and CDR2 FQNNGV. This CDR3 has 14 residues. V dropped 1 base and J dropped 2 bases, with 8 bases sitting between them. The CDR3 nucleotides read TGTGCCAGCAGCTTAGGGATCGGGAACTATGGCTACACCTTC. The encoded protein is CASSLGIGNYGYTF.

The chain combines TRBV19 with TRBJ2-1; D is unresolved. This CDR3 has 15 residues. CDR1 is LNHDA, CDR2 SQIVND, per germline (reference sequence). V dropped 4 bases and J dropped 0 bases, with 10 bases sitting between them. The DNA for the CDR3 is TGTGCCAGTAGTAAGATCCCTAGCTCCTACAATGAGCAGTTCTTC. Translation: CASSKIPSSYNEQFF.

This rearrangement joins TRBV30 to TRBJ1-5; possibly TRBD1 for D (6 bases). Germline CDR1 reads GTSNPN; CDR2 reads SVGIG (reference sequence). Trimming cost V 0 bases and J 6 bases, with 15 bases left between them. The CDR3 consists of 15 residues. The CDR3 is CAWSVGRGAGQPQHF. In nucleotides, the CDR3 is TGTGCCTGGAGTGTAGGTCGGGGGGCGGGTCAGCCCCAGCATTTT.

The gene calls are TRBV14 and TRBJ2-2; D ambiguous. The CDR3 extends over 14 amino acids. CDR1 is SGHDN, CDR2 FVKESK, per germline. With 1 base removed from V and 4 bases from J, the gap between germline ends came to 7 bases. The CDR3 DNA is TGTGCCAGCAGCCAAGGATGGGGCACCGGGGAGCTGTTTTTT. Its translation is CASSQGWGTGELFF.

The CDR3 region has the DNA TGCAGCGTTGTTGAGGGGGCTGCTAACTATGGCTACACCTTC. It is translated as CSVVEGAANYGYTF. The chain carries TRBV29-1 and TRBJ1-2, with 7 nucleotides matching TRBD1. Trimming took 4 bases from V and 0 from J; bases not matched to a gene: 5. Germline assignment: CDR1 SQVTM and CDR2 ANQGSEA. The CDR3 has 14 amino acids.

The CDR3 nucleotides read TGTGCCAGCAGAACCGCGGGACGAAACACTGAAGCTTTCTTT. Translated, it gives CASRTAGRNTEAFF. This chain uses TRBV6-5 with TRBJ1-1, with D tentatively TRBD1 (5 bases). Germline V CDR1 and CDR2: MNHEY, SVGAGI. CDR3 length: 14 amino acids. V gave up 6 bases and J gave up 2 bases, with 13 bases separating them.

J is TRBJ1-2 and V is TRBV5-1; 7 bases align to TRBD1. The CDR3 extends over 14 amino acids. V shed 0 bases, J shed 4 bases, and the junction held 3 bases outside the gene matches. Germline lookup yields CDR1 SGHRS and CDR2 YFSETQ. The CDR3 DNA reads as TGCGCCAGCAGCTTGGGATCAGGGGGCTATGGCTACACCTTC. Protein: CASSLGSGGYGYTF. Variable domain in full (rest from reference TRBV5-1 and TRBJ1-2): KAGVTQTPRYLIKTRGQQVTLSCSPISGHRSVSWYQQTPGQGLQFLFEYFSETQRNKGNFPGRFSGRQFSNSRSEMNVSTLELGDSALYLCASSLGSGGYGYTFGSGTRLTVV.

CDR3 nucleotide sequence: TGCGCCAGCAGCTTGGGCCTAGCGGGCGAGCAGTACTTC. This translates into CASSLGLAGEQYF. The chain carries TRBV5-1 and TRBJ2-7; TRBD2 aligns across 8 bases. The CDR3 runs 13 residues. CDR1 is SGHRS, CDR2 YFSETQ, per germline. Trimming took 0 bases from V and 6 from J; bases not matched to a gene: 2. Looking up the rest from reference TRBV5-1 and TRBJ2-7 gives the full variable domain: KAGVTQTPRYLIKTRGQQVTLSCSPISGHRSVSWYQQTPGQGLQFLFEYFSETQRNKGNFPGRFSGRQFSNSRSEMNVSTLELGDSALYLCASSLGLAGEQYFGPGTRLTVT.

The chain joins TRBV25-1 to TRBJ2-1; 8 bases map to TRBD2. The CDR3 sequence is 14 residues long. The V gene's germline CDR1 is MGHDK and CDR2 SYGVNS. Unmatched junction bases numbered 7, after V lost 6 bases and J lost 6 bases. The CDR3 coding sequence is TGTGCCAGCAGATCGCTCGGGACTAGCAATGAGCAGTTCTTC. This codes for CASRSLGTSNEQFF.